This entry lists 2 T cell receptor beta chains sequenced from one sample in a study of T cell repertoires in cytomegalovirus infection. TCRdb recomputed calls from the reads with MiXCR, one row per CDR3 protein. Of some 800,000 distinct CDR3 sequences in the sample, about 29% were seen once. For these TCRs, the target antigens are not known. This specimen was cultured CD8+ T cells from PBMCs, taken from culture after CMV antigen stimulation. The receptors were sampled from a human donor in good health (CMV status not recorded). Some clones in this sample may be carry-over from other donors' samples.

This clonotype was counted a few times. CDR3 residues: CASRDSGGNTEAFF. The CDR3 nucleotides read TGTGCCAGCAGAGACTCAGGGGGAAACACTGAAGCTTTCTTT. The chain employs TRBV25-1 and TRBJ1-1; TRBD1 matches 7 bases. CDR3 length equals 14 residues. Trimming at V came to 6 bases and at J to 2 bases, leaving 6 bases not matched to a gene. Germline lookup yields CDR1 MGHDK and CDR2 SYGVNS.

The chain is built from TRBV7-6 and TRBJ1-1; D not certain. V was trimmed by 5 bases and J by 4 bases, leaving 14 bases between them. The CDR3 is 14 amino acids. Germline V gene sequence: CDR1 SGHVS, CDR2 FNYEAQ. The CDR3 DNA reads TGTGCCAGCAGCCTTGGGAAGGGAAGCACTGAAGCTTTCTTT. It specifies CASSLGKGSTEAFF. Using reference TRBV7-6 and TRBJ1-1 for the parts outside the CDR3, the full variable domain is GAGVSQSPRYKVTKRGQDVALRCDPISGHVSLYWYRQALGQGPEFLTYFNYEAQQDKSGLPNDRFSAERPEGSISTLTIQRTEQRDSAMYRCASSLGKGSTEAFFGQGTRLTVV.